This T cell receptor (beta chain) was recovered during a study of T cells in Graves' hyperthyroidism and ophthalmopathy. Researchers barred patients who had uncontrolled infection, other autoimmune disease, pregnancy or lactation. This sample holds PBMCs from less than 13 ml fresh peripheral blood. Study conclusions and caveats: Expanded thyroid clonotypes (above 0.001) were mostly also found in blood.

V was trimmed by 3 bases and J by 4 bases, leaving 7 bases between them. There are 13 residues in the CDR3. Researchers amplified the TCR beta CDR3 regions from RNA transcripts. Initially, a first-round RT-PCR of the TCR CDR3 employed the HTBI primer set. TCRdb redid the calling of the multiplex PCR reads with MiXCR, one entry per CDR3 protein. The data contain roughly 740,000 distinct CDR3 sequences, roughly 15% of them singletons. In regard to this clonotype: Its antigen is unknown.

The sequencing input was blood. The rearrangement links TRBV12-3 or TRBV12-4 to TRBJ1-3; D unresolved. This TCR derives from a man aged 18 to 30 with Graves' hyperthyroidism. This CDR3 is CASSLIKGNTIYF. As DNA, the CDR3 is TGTGCCAGCAGTTTGATAAAGGGAAACACCATATATTTT.